This T cell receptor (beta chain) was obtained from a study of blood T cell repertoires in COVID-19. Turning to the study itself: Sources were T cells, B-cell-depleted T cells, or PBMCs; the material itself was cDNA or gDNA.

In the source study's methods: The authors estimated nucleated cell counts from reference gene primer amplification. Using immunoSEQ multiplex PCR, the repertoire was profiled, and TCRdb retains in-frame clones only, with some absent. V and J calls and clone size come straight from that table; D and trimming were deduced from the DNA. The sample consists of around 270,000 clones, approximately 86% of them appearing once. CDR1 SGDLS and CDR2 YYNGEE come from the germline V gene. The germline V and J ends were trimmed by 3 bases and 7 bases, with 17 bases remaining between them. This CDR3 has 16 amino acids.

Input material: peripheral blood. The gene calls are TRBV9 and TRBJ1-6, with D perhaps matching TRBD1 (6 bases). This sequence originates from a man aged 25-45 years with active or convalescent COVID-19. The CDR3 nucleotides read TGTGCCAGCAGCGGACAGCTGGGGGCGCGGAATTCACCCCTCCACTTT. This gives the protein CASSGQLGARNSPLHF.